In its sample, the clone carrying this TCR beta chain was seen many times. The CDR3 extends over 13 amino acids. V lost 2 bases and J 1 base, leaving 5 bases between the germline ends. Germline CDR1 reads SGHRS; CDR2 reads YFSETQ. This record belongs to a study of neurological immune-mediated disorders. Via MiXCR, TCRdb re-called the 5' RACE reads, giving one row per CDR3 protein. In the table there are some 25,000 distinct CDR3 sequences, roughly 7% of which are singletons. This clonotype was sampled from a woman between 40 and 55 years old in good health. Material for sequencing was PBMCs. V and J are TRBV5-1 and TRBJ2-3; D call uncertain. CDR3 in amino acids: CASSFGGTDTQYF. CDR3 DNA sequence: TGCGCCAGCAGCTTTGGGGGCACAGATACGCAGTATTTT.